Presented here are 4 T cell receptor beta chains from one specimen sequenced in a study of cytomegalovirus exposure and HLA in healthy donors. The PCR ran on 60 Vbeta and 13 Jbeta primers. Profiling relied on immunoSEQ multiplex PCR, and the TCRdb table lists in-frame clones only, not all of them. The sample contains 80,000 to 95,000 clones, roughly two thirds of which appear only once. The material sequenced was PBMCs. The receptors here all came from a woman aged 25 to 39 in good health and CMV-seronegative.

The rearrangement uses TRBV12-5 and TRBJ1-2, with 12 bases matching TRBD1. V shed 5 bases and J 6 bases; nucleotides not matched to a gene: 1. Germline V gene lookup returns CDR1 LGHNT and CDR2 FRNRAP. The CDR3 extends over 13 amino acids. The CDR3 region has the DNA TGTGCTAGTGGTGGGACAGGGGGCGATGGCTACACCTTC. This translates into CASGGTGGDGYTF.

The CDR3 DNA reads as TGTGCCAGCAGTTTATCGATAAATGTTGCGGGAGAGACAGATACGCAGTATTTT. Translation gives CASSLSINVAGETDTQYF. The V gene is TRBV27, the J gene TRBJ2-3, with 7 bases fitting TRBD2. The CDR3 contains 18 residues. Germline V gives CDR1 MNHEY, CDR2 SMNVEV (reference sequence). After removal of 0 bases from V and 3 bases from J, the junction contained 12 bases not matched to a gene.

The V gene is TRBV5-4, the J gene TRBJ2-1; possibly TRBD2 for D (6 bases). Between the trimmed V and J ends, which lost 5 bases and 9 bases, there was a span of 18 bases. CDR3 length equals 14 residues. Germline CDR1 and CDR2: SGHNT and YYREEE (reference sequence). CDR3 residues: CASRRSGEGVEQFF. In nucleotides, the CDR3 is TGTGCCAGCAGGAGGTCGGGGGAAGGGGTTGAGCAGTTCTTC.

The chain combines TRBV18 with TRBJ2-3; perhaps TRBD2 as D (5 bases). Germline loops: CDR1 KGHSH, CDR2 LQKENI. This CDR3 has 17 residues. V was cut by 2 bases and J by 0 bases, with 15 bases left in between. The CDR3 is CASSPNLASSSTDTQYF. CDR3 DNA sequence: TGTGCCAGCTCACCAAACTTGGCTAGCTCGAGCACAGATACGCAGTATTTT.